This is a list of T cell receptor beta chains from one sample in a study of glioma-infiltrating T cells after dendritic cell vaccination. TCRdb keeps only in-frame clones here, not all; method: immunoSEQ multiplex PCR. The top ten hold under 10% of the sample, which has under 70,000 clones, 80% to 85% seen once. Sequencing was performed on blood, taken before dendritic cell vaccination. The receptors come from a human donor with glioblastoma. Both conserved end residues are part of each CDR3. A D gene is named only where the DNA matches it firmly. The size of a clone is reported for some rows only, either as once, few or many, or as a class for expanded clones.

DNA | CDR3 | J | D | size | V
TGTGCCAGCAGCGTGTGGGGGCTGAACACTGAAGCTTTCTTT | CASSVWGLNTEAFF | TRBJ1-1 | NA | NA | TRBV7-2
TGTGCCAGCAGCCACCGGGGTGGGACAGGGAATTCACCCCTCCACTTT | CASSHRGGTGNSPLHF | TRBJ1-6 | TRBD1 | NA | TRBV14
TGTGCCAGCAGGCCGGGCTCTGGGGCCAACGTCCTGACTTTC | CASRPGSGANVLTF | TRBJ2-6 | NA | NA | TRBV25-1
TGCGCCAGCAGCCTTGGGACAGGGGAAGGCTATGGCTACACCTTC | CASSLGTGEGYGYTF | TRBJ1-2 | TRBD1 | NA | TRBV5-1
TGTGCCAGCAGCTTGCAGGGGCCAGAGACCCAGTACTTC | CASSLQGPETQYF | TRBJ2-5 | NA | NA | TRBV5-4
TGCGCCAGCAGTTCGACCGGGAGCTCCTACGAGCAGTACTTC | CASSSTGSSYEQYF | TRBJ2-7 | NA | NA | TRBV10-1
TGTGCCAGCAGCCACACCCAACAGGGGCAGTACTTC | CASSHTQQGQYF | TRBJ2-7 | NA | NA | TRBV6-1
TGCAGCGTTGTCAGGGGGCTGGAGACCCAGTACTTC | CSVVRGLETQYF | TRBJ2-5 | TRBD1 | NA | TRBV29-1
TGTGCCAGCAGCCAGTGGGCCAGCCTCGACGATGGCTACACCTTC | CASSQWASLDDGYTF | TRBJ1-2 | NA | many | TRBV14
TGTGCCAGCAGCGCGGGACAGGGGGCGGAAGATACGCAGTATTTT | CASSAGQGAEDTQYF | TRBJ2-3 | TRBD1 | once | TRBV5-4
TGTGCCAGCAGCTGGACAGGGCTTGACGAAAAACTGTTTTTT | CASSWTGLDEKLFF | TRBJ1-4 | TRBD1 | NA | TRBV7-9
TGTGCCAGTGAGACAGGGCCCACGAGAGGCTACACCTTC | CASETGPTRGYTF | TRBJ1-2 | TRBD1 | NA | TRBV19
TGTGCCAGTCGACAGACGACTTATGGCTACACCTTC | CASRQTTYGYTF | TRBJ1-2 | NA | NA | TRBV28
TGTGCCAGCAGTGAACTCCGGGGTCGGCGAGCTTTCTTT | CASSELRGRRAFF | TRBJ1-1 | NA | NA | TRBV2
TGTGCCAGCAGCGTAGTCAGGGCCTCTGGGGCCAACGTCCTGACTTTC | CASSVVRASGANVLTF | TRBJ2-6 | NA | NA | TRBV9
TGTGCCAGCTCACAACGGACAGGGACAGGCTATGGCTACACCTTC | CASSQRTGTGYGYTF | TRBJ1-2 | TRBD1 | NA | TRBV18
TGTGCCAGCACCCACAGTGCCTACGAGCAGTACTTC | CASTHSAYEQYF | TRBJ2-7 | NA | NA | TRBV6-1
TGTGCCAGTAGTATAGGGCGGGGCCCCAATGAGCAGTTCTTC | CASSIGRGPNEQFF | TRBJ2-1 | NA | NA | TRBV19
TGTGCCAGTAGTATAGACCACCGGACTAGCGGGGGAAATGGACCGGACAGCGAGCAGTACTTC | CASSIDHRTSGGNGPDSEQYF | TRBJ2-7 | TRBD2 | NA | TRBV19
TGTGCCAGCAGCTTGGTGGGGGCGCCCGGAAACACCATATATTTT | CASSLVGAPGNTIYF | TRBJ1-3 | NA | NA | TRBV5-4
TGCGCCAGCAGCTTACTAGGGACAGCGAACACTGAAGCTTTCTTT | CASSLLGTANTEAFF | TRBJ1-1 | TRBD1 | NA | TRBV5-1
TGTGCCAGCAGTTTATTTGCCGGGGAGGAGTTCTTC | CASSLFAGEEFF | TRBJ2-1 | NA | NA | TRBV27
TGTGCCAGCAGCTTAGGGGGACTAGCGGGGGGGCTAAGAAGCACGGGTCCGTTCTTC | CASSLGGLAGGLRSTGPFF | TRBJ2-1 | TRBD2 | NA | TRBV11-2
TGTGCCTGGAAAGACGGCAGGTTAGCTAACTATGGCTACACCTTC | CAWKDGRLANYGYTF | TRBJ1-2 | NA | NA | TRBV30
TGTGCCAGCACCATAGTAGGCGGTACCTACAATGAGCAGTTCTTC | CASTIVGGTYNEQFF | TRBJ2-1 | NA | NA | TRBV7-9
TGCGCCAGCAGTCGCAACAGCCGCAACTATGGCTACACCTTC | CASSRNSRNYGYTF | TRBJ1-2 | NA | NA | TRBV23-1
TGCGCCAGCAGCCAGGACAGGGCCACAACTAATGAAAAACTGTTTTTT | CASSQDRATTNEKLFF | TRBJ1-4 | TRBD1 | NA | TRBV4-1
TGTGCCAGCAGCTTAAGGGAGACGGAACAAGAGACCCAGTACTTC | CASSLRETEQETQYF | TRBJ2-5 | NA | NA | TRBV11-3
TGTGCCAGTAGTATACGGGCGCGGGAAAACATTCAGTACTTC | CASSIRARENIQYF | TRBJ2-4 | NA | NA | TRBV19